This T cell receptor (beta chain) was obtained from a study of identical twins. Findings of the study overall: Alpha sequences out of frame and shared by twins had excess low generation probability. It was out-of-frame TCR alpha sharing in monozygotic twins that models underestimated. Fewer insertions were carried by abundant cord blood beta clonotypes, but none was seen in memory repertoires.

This CDR3 is built from 19 residues. Per germline, CDR1 KGHSH and CDR2 LQKENI. Losses at the gene ends were 3 bases for V and 0 bases for J; bases not matched to a gene: 11. With no exceptions, donors were healthy Caucasians. From the 5' RACE reads, TCRdb called clonotypes with MiXCR, one entry per CDR3 protein. The data contain approximately 500,000 distinct CDR3 sequences, approximately 14% of them singletons. Worth noting for this clonotype: Its matching antigen is unknown.

This sample was also put to use in a study of yellow fever vaccine responses in identical twins.

This clonotype was obtained from a woman aged 18-29 years in good health. The chain joins TRBV18 to TRBJ2-6; 7 bases are shared with TRBD1. The sample consisted of CD4+ T cells sorted from blood. This chain's CDR3 is CASSPFGTEANSGANVLTF. In nucleotides, the CDR3 is TGTGCCAGCTCACCTTTCGGGACAGAGGCCAACTCTGGGGCCAACGTCCTGACTTTC.